These 16 T cell receptor beta chains share one sample of origin, sequenced in a study of early T cells in non-severe SARS-CoV-2 infection. TCRdb reprocessed the 5' RACE reads via MiXCR and lists one record per CDR3 protein. The table shows about 28,000 distinct CDR3 sequences, with 6% to 7.5% occurring only once. The sample consisted of whole blood, taken at baseline. Receptors originate from an adult who was a healthcare worker with PCR-confirmed SARS-CoV-2 infection or an uninfected control (not recorded which).

This clonotype was detected ten times or more. This chain joins TRBV20-1 and TRBJ1-1; D remains ambiguous. The germline CDR1 and CDR2 sequences are DFQATT and SNEGSKA (reference sequence). V was shortened by 0 bases and J by 5 bases, with 16 bases between the two germline ends. CDR3 length equals 15 residues. The CDR3 spells CSARDPGGSGTEAFF. Here the CDR3 DNA reads TGCAGTGCTAGAGATCCCGGAGGGAGCGGGACTGAAGCTTTCTTT.

The V call is TRBV6-5, the J call TRBJ2-1, with D perhaps TRBD2 (6 bases). Germline V gene sequence: CDR1 MNHEY, CDR2 SVGAGI. V was pared by 6 bases and J by 1 base, with 22 bases between. This CDR3 region has 18 residues. CDR3 nucleotides: TGTGCCAGCAGCCCGATACACCCGGCTGGGAGGTCCTACAATGAGCAGTTCTTC. Encoded protein: CASSPIHPAGRSYNEQFF.

This clonotype appeared many times. This chain joins TRBV29-1 and TRBJ1-2; 10 bases agree with TRBD1. Germline loops: CDR1 SQVTM, CDR2 ANQGSEA. Trimming at V came to 5 bases and at J to 3 bases, leaving 3 bases not matched to a gene. This CDR3 has 13 residues. CDR3 in amino acids: CSVLDRGDYGYTF. DNA of the CDR3: TGCAGCGTTCTGGACAGGGGGGACTATGGCTACACCTTC.

V is TRBV30 and J is TRBJ2-2; no definite D call. CDR3 length: 13 amino acids. Trimming pared 2 bases from V and 1 base from J, leaving 5 bases between. From germline, CDR1 is GTSNPN and CDR2 SVGIG (reference sequence). CDR3 sequence reads: CAWSTQNTGELFF. In nucleotides, the CDR3 is TGTGCCTGGAGTACCCAGAACACCGGGGAGCTGTTTTTT.

The gene calls are TRBV6-5 and TRBJ2-1, with D tentatively TRBD2 (6 bases). Germline V CDR1 and CDR2: MNHEY, SVGAGI. The V gene lost 6 bases and the J gene lost 9 bases, with 18 bases spanning the gap. This CDR3 has 14 amino acids. For the CDR3, the DNA is TGTGCCAGCAGCACCACAATTGGAGGGTTTGAGCAGTTCTTC. It yields the protein CASSTTIGGFEQFF.

This clonotype was found many times. The chain has TRBV18 and TRBJ2-2; D uncertain. V was shortened by 2 bases and J by 0 bases, with 4 bases between the two germline ends. CDR3 length: 14 amino acids. Germline V gene lookup returns CDR1 KGHSH and CDR2 LQKENI. CDR3 sequence: CASSPGANTGELFF. CDR3 sequence (DNA): TGTGCCAGCTCACCAGGGGCGAACACCGGGGAGCTGTTTTTT.

This clonotype was observed at least ten times. The rearrangement joins TRBV28 to TRBJ2-1; D may correspond to TRBD1 or TRBD2 (6 bases each). The CDR3 is made up of 14 amino acids. Per germline, CDR1 MDHEN and CDR2 SYDVKM. V was trimmed by 7 bases and J by 3 bases, leaving 13 bases between them. The CDR3: CASTRTAGYNEQFF. CDR3 nucleotide sequence: TGTGCCAGCACCCGGACAGCGGGCTACAATGAGCAGTTCTTC. Looking up the rest from reference TRBV28 and TRBJ2-1 gives the full variable domain: DVKVTQSSRYLVKRTGEKVFLECVQDMDHENMFWYRQDPGLGLRLIYFSYDVKMKEKGDIPEGYSVSREKKERFSLILESASTNQTSMYLCASTRTAGYNEQFFGPGTRLTVL.

This clonotype came up many times. J is TRBJ2-1 and V is TRBV12-3 or TRBV12-4; 10 bases are a match to TRBD1. The ends lost 4 bases at V and 2 bases at J; junction bases unmatched: 2. The CDR3 length is 15 residues. The CDR3 is CASSSDRGAYNEQFF. The CDR3 coding sequence is TGTGCCAGCAGTTCGGACAGGGGGGCCTACAATGAGCAGTTCTTC.

The sample holds many counts of this clonotype. The V and J genes are TRBV12-5 and TRBJ1-6, with D uncertain. Germline values: CDR1 LGHNT, CDR2 FRNRAP. The V end lost 3 bases, the J end lost 4 bases, and 10 bases lay between the germline ends. There are 15 residues in the CDR3. The chain's CDR3 is CASGFVAGYNSPLHF. The DNA for the CDR3 is TGTGCTAGTGGTTTCGTCGCGGGGTATAATTCACCCCTCCACTTT.

This clonotype showed up many times. The rearrangement links TRBV5-5 to TRBJ1-2; the match to TRBD1 covers 10 bases. V shed 2 bases and J 4 bases; nucleotides not matched to a gene: 14. The CDR3 consists of 18 residues. Germline V gene sequence: CDR1 SGHKS, CDR2 YYEKEE (reference sequence). The CDR3 coding sequence is TGTGCCAGCAGCTTCGACGACAGGGGGCGAGTCCTAGGCTATGGCTACACCTTC. Translated, it gives CASSFDDRGRVLGYGYTF.

This clonotype was counted at least ten times. The chain recombines TRBV12-2 with TRBJ2-7; the table assigns TRBD1, which was not confirmed against the DNA. TRBV12-2 is a pseudogene locus. The CDR3 sequence is 18 residues long. The CDR3 DNA reads as TGTGCAAGTCGCTTAGCGGGCGGGGGCCATCCACACTACTACGAGCAGTACTTC. Translating gives CASRLAGGGHPHYYEQYF.

This clonotype showed up many times. The genes are TRBV7-6 and TRBJ1-5, with D unclear. The CDR3 spans 17 residues. Trimming took 1 base from V and 0 from J, leaving 13 bases between them. Germline loops: CDR1 SGHVS, CDR2 FNYEAQ. CDR3 region: CASSLGVGDYSNQPQHF. In nucleotides, the CDR3 is TGTGCCAGCAGCTTAGGTGTCGGAGACTATAGCAATCAGCCCCAGCATTTT.

This clonotype has ten or more counts. This chain links TRBV7-3 with TRBJ2-1; D is perhaps TRBD2 (5 bases). Germline V gene lookup returns CDR1 SGHTA and CDR2 FQGTGA. The CDR3 covers 15 residues. V lost 2 bases, J lost 2 bases, and 10 bases lay in between. The CDR3 bases are TGTGCCAGCAGCTTATCCAGCGGTACCTACAATGAGCAGTTCTTC. Protein sequence: CASSLSSGTYNEQFF.

Many counts were recorded for this clonotype. The V and J genes are TRBV5-1 and TRBJ2-1; D may be TRBD2 (6 bases). CDR3 size: 14 residues. From germline, CDR1 is SGHRS and CDR2 YFSETQ. V dropped 4 bases and J dropped 10 bases, with 18 bases sitting between them. This CDR3 reads CASSLDYRDEEQFF. The CDR3 nucleotides are TGCGCCAGCAGCCTGGACTATCGTGATGAGGAGCAGTTCTTC.

This clonotype was counted ten times or more. The chain recombines TRBV7-2 with TRBJ2-3; D is possibly TRBD1 (5 bases). Trimming removed 2 bases at V and 2 bases at J, with 14 bases between. The CDR3 runs to 16 residues. Germline V CDR1 and CDR2: SGHTA, FQGNSA. CDR3 amino acids: CASSLRGSQPTDTQYF. In DNA, the CDR3 is TGTGCCAGCAGCTTAAGGGGATCACAGCCCACAGATACGCAGTATTTT. Complete variable domain (other parts from reference TRBV7-2 and TRBJ2-3): GAGVSQSPSNKVTEKGKDVELRCDPISGHTALYWYRQSLGQGLEFLIYFQGNSAPDKSGLPSDRFSAERTGGSVSTLTIQRTQQEDSAVYLCASSLRGSQPTDTQYFGPGTRLTVL.

Only a few counts were recorded for this clonotype. This may come from a read error, since a much larger clone is one base off. This chain links TRBV2 with TRBJ1-1; D unresolved. Germline CDR1 SNHLY, CDR2 FYNNEI. The length of the CDR3 is 13 residues. CDR3 in amino acids: CANSEFPTAEAFF. Here the CDR3 DNA reads TGTGCCAACAGTGAATTCCCCACAGCTGAAGCTTTCTTT.